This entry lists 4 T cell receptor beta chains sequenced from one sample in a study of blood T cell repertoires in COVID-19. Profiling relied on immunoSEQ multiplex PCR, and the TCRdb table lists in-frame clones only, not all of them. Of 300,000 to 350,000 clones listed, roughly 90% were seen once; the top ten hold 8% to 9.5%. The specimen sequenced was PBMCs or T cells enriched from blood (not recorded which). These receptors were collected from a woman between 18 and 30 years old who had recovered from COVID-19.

The CDR3 DNA follows: TGTGCCAGCAGCTCACTCAGGGGGGCGGACACCGGGGAGCTGTTTTTT. Residues: CASSSLRGADTGELFF. The rearrangement joins TRBV7-8 to TRBJ2-2, with TRBD1 as a possible D gene (7 bases). Germline V gene data show CDR1 as SGHVS and CDR2 as FQNEAQ. V was cut by 4 bases and J by 3 bases, with 15 bases left in between. The CDR3 consists of 16 residues.

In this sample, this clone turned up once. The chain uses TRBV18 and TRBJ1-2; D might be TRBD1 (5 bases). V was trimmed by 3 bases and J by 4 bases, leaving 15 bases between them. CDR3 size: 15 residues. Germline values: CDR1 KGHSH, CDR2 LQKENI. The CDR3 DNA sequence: TGTGCCAGCTCACCCTTGGAGGGGAGCAGCTATGGCTACACCTTC. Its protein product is CASSPLEGSSYGYTF.

The CDR3 reads CASSPAGGRGNTIYF. The CDR3 region has the DNA TGTGCCAGCTCACCGGCAGGGGGCCGTGGAAACACCATATATTTT. The rearrangement links TRBV18 to TRBJ1-3; 8 positions match TRBD1. CDR3 length: 15 residues. The junction had 4 bases not matched to a gene; V was cut back by 3 bases and J by 3 bases. The germline gives CDR1 KGHSH, CDR2 LQKENI.

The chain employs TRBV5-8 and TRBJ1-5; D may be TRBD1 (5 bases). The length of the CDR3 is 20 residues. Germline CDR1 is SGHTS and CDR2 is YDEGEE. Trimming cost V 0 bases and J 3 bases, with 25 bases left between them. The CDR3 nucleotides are TGTGCCAGCAGCTTGGCCAGGGTTACGCCCCCCCCCGGGCCCAATCAGCCCCAGCATTTT. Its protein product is CASSLARVTPPPGPNQPQHF. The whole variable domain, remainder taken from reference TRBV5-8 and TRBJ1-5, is EAGVTQSPTHLIKTRGQQATLRCSPISGHTSVYWYQQALGLGLQFLLWYDEGEERNRGNFPPRFSGRQFPNYSSELNVNALELEDSALYLCASSLARVTPPPGPNQPQHFGDGTRLSIL.